Shown below are 30 T cell receptor beta chains from a single sample sequenced in a study of blood T cell repertoires in COVID-19. The repertoire was sequenced with immunoSEQ multiplex PCR; TCRdb's copy has only in-frame clones and lacks some. Here the sample spans tens of thousands of clones, approximately 91% being singletons. Sequencing was performed on peripheral blood. Source of these receptors: a man between 45 and 60 years old with active COVID-19.

The rearrangement links TRBV5-3 to TRBJ2-2; D is unresolved. Being an ORF, TRBV5-3 has a function that is uncertain. The CDR3 runs to 14 residues. Trimming pared 2 bases from V and 6 bases from J, leaving 11 bases between. The DNA for the CDR3 is TGTGCCAGAAGCTTAAATATATCAGCCGGGGAGCTGTTTTTT. Amino acids: CARSLNISAGELFF.

This sequence joins TRBV7-2 and TRBJ1-4, with 8 bases identical to TRBD1. Germline CDR1 is SGHTA and CDR2 is FQGNSA. V lost 0 bases to trimming and J lost 5 bases; unmatched junction nucleotides: 2. The CDR3 sequence is 15 residues long. The CDR3 protein is CASSLADRDNEKLFF. CDR3 nucleotides: TGTGCCAGCAGCTTAGCGGACAGGGACAATGAAAAACTGTTTTTT.

The chain couples TRBV7-2 to TRBJ1-6; a possible D gene is TRBD1 (6 bases). This CDR3 region has 19 residues. Germline V lookup: CDR1 SGHTA, CDR2 FQGNSA. Trimming left V 4 bases short and J 0 bases short, with 19 bases between. In DNA, the CDR3 is TGTGCCAGCAGCTCCAAGACAGGCGGAAGGAGCTCCTATAATTCACCCCTCCACTTT. Translation: CASSSKTGGRSSYNSPLHF.

V usage is TRBV7-9 and J usage is TRBJ2-5, with D possibly matching TRBD2 (5 bases). V shed 2 bases and J shed 3 bases, with 10 bases lying between them. Germline V CDR1 and CDR2: SEHNR, FQNEAQ (reference sequence). This CDR3 is 14 amino acids long. In nucleotides, the CDR3 is TGTGCCAGCAGCTTAAATTGGCGGGAAGAGACCCAGTACTTC. Translated: CASSLNWREETQYF.

This rearrangement joins TRBV12-3 or TRBV12-4 to TRBJ2-2; no reliable D call. The CDR3 contains 13 residues. V shed 6 bases and J shed 5 bases, with 10 bases lying between them. The CDR3 DNA reads TGTGCCAGCAGCCTCCAGTCTACCGGGGAGCTGTTTTTT. It encodes CASSLQSTGELFF.

The chain uses TRBV6-4 and TRBJ2-3, with unresolved D. The CDR3 spans 12 residues. Germline CDR1 is MRHNA and CDR2 is SNTAGT. Trimming left V 4 bases short and J 6 bases short, with 8 bases between. CDR3 loop: CASSADADTQYF. CDR3 in DNA: TGTGCCAGCAGTGCCGATGCGGATACGCAGTATTTT.

This clone is a singleton in its sample. The chain couples TRBV4-1 to TRBJ2-7; 10 bases match TRBD2. V trimming: 0 bases; J trimming: 7 bases; junction bases outside the gene matches: 9. The CDR3 consists of 16 residues. Looked up from germline, CDR1 is MGHRA and CDR2 is YSYEKL. In nucleotides, the CDR3 is TGCGCCAGCAGCCAAGATGTAACTAGCGGGGCCGCTGAGCAGTACTTC. Protein: CASSQDVTSGAAEQYF.

This rearrangement joins TRBV20-1 to TRBJ1-2; TRBD1 matches 8 bases. Germline CDR1 is DFQATT and CDR2 is SNEGSKA (reference sequence). J gave up 7 bases and V 4 bases, and 2 bases lay outside the gene matches. This CDR3 is built from 11 residues. The CDR3 bases are TGCAGTGCTACCAGGGGGCCTGGCTACACCTTC. As protein: CSATRGPGYTF.

V is TRBV7-2 and J is TRBJ2-7; 7 nucleotides align to TRBD2. The CDR3 runs 16 residues. Germline values: CDR1 SGHTA, CDR2 FQGNSA. The junction had 11 bases not matched to a gene; V was cut back by 5 bases and J by 1 base. The CDR3 reads CASSGAGMRLSYEQYF. As DNA, the CDR3 is TGTGCCAGCAGCGGAGCGGGGATGCGATTATCCTACGAGCAGTACTTC.

This chain links TRBV5-4 with TRBJ2-7; 12 bases map to TRBD2. Germline V CDR1 and CDR2: SGHNT, YYREEE (reference sequence). CDR3 length: 16 amino acids. The junction had 5 bases not matched to a gene; V was cut back by 0 bases and J by 4 bases. CDR3 bases: TGTGCCAGCAGCTTGGCCGGGACTAGCGGGTTTTACGAGCAGTACTTC. The encoded protein is CASSLAGTSGFYEQYF.

This chain's CDR3 is CASSIGGRSTDTQYF. CDR3 nucleotide sequence: TGTGCCAGTAGTATAGGGGGCAGGAGCACAGATACGCAGTATTTT. The chain uses TRBV19 and TRBJ2-3; D possibly corresponds to TRBD1 (5 bases). CDR3 length: 15 residues. Per the germline V gene, CDR1 is LNHDA and CDR2 is SQIVND (reference sequence). The ends were cut back, 1 base at V and 0 bases at J, with 8 bases in the middle.

This clone was found once. V and J are TRBV5-1 and TRBJ2-3, with 12 bases fitting TRBD2. The length of the CDR3 is 15 residues. Looked up from germline, CDR1 is SGHRS and CDR2 is YFSETQ. V was pared by 2 bases and J by 7 bases, with 5 bases of the junction left unmatched. CDR3 sequence reads: CASSFGTSGSYTQYF. The DNA for the CDR3 is TGCGCCAGCAGCTTCGGGACTAGCGGGTCTTATACGCAGTATTTT. The whole variable domain, remainder taken from reference TRBV5-1 and TRBJ2-3, is KAGVTQTPRYLIKTRGQQVTLSCSPISGHRSVSWYQQTPGQGLQFLFEYFSETQRNKGNFPGRFSGRQFSNSRSEMNVSTLELGDSALYLCASSFGTSGSYTQYFGPGTRLTVL.

V is TRBV29-1 and J is TRBJ2-3; D might be TRBD1 (5 bases). This CDR3 is 14 amino acids long. Germline V gene lookup returns CDR1 SQVTM and CDR2 ANQGSEA. The V gene lost 4 bases and the J gene lost 2 bases, with 13 bases spanning the gap. The chain's CDR3 is CSVVAGIHTDTQYF. The CDR3 DNA sequence: TGCAGCGTTGTGGCAGGGATACACACAGATACGCAGTATTTT.

V usage is TRBV5-6 and J usage is TRBJ2-3, with D possibly TRBD2 on 8 matching bases. The CDR3 runs 15 residues. V was clipped by 3 bases and J by 5 bases, with 16 bases between them. In germline, CDR1 is SGHDT, CDR2 YYEEEE. The chain's CDR3 is CASSYTGAGGDTQYF. Here the CDR3 DNA reads TGTGCCAGCAGCTACACAGGGGCGGGGGGAGATACGCAGTATTTT.

The chain links TRBV10-3 to TRBJ2-5, with D perhaps matching TRBD2 (5 bases). The germline V and J ends were trimmed by 2 bases and 1 base, with 5 bases remaining between them. Germline CDR1 reads ENHRY; CDR2 reads SYGVKD. CDR3 length equals 13 residues. The CDR3 loop reads CAISEGSQETQYF. The CDR3 bases are TGTGCCATCAGTGAGGGGAGCCAAGAGACCCAGTACTTC.

V usage is TRBV13 and J usage is TRBJ2-7; no reliable D call. Germline V gene sequence: CDR1 PRHDT, CDR2 FYEKMQ (reference sequence). V was trimmed by 1 base and J by 0 bases, leaving 4 bases between them. This CDR3 spans 13 amino acids. The CDR3 reads CASSLVDSYEQYF. The CDR3 bases are TGTGCCAGCAGCTTAGTAGACTCCTACGAGCAGTACTTC.

The rearrangement joins TRBV19 to TRBJ1-2; 9 nucleotides match TRBD1. Germline-derived CDR1 and CDR2 are LNHDA and SQIVND (reference sequence). Losses at the gene ends were 4 bases for V and 5 bases for J; bases not matched to a gene: 2. The CDR3 extends over 13 amino acids. CDR3 sequence: CASSKGQGYGYTF. As DNA, the CDR3 is TGTGCCAGTAGTAAAGGACAGGGGTATGGCTACACCTTC.

The chain has TRBV19 and TRBJ1-3, with D possibly matching TRBD1 (5 bases). The V end was cut by 3 bases, the J end by 4 bases, with 25 bases between. The V gene's germline CDR1 is LNHDA and CDR2 SQIVND (reference sequence). This CDR3 spans 19 amino acids. The CDR3 reads CASSITAFNGQGNGNTIYF. CDR3 DNA sequence: TGTGCCAGTAGTATTACAGCTTTTAATGGGCAGGGCAACGGAAACACCATATATTTT.

This clone was picked up one time. The chain recombines TRBV12-3 or TRBV12-4 with TRBJ2-7; D remains unclear. CDR3 length equals 13 residues. Trimming cost V 2 bases and J 1 base, with 6 bases left between them. The CDR3 DNA is TGTGCCAGCAGTTTAAGACAATCCTACGAGCAGTACTTC. It specifies CASSLRQSYEQYF.

The J gene is TRBJ1-5, the V gene TRBV6-5; D call uncertain. Per the germline V gene, CDR1 is MNHEY and CDR2 is SVGAGI. This CDR3 contains 15 residues. Trimming took off 9 bases at V and 0 bases at J, with 15 bases between the two ends. CDR3 in amino acids: CASTLEGTSNQPQHF. Written as DNA, the CDR3 is TGTGCCAGTACTTTGGAGGGAACTAGCAATCAGCCCCAGCATTTT.

V usage is TRBV15 and J usage is TRBJ2-3; the D gene is possibly TRBD2 (5 bases). This CDR3 has 13 residues. Trimming removed 1 base from V and 6 bases from J, with 8 bases in between. Germline V gene lookup returns CDR1 LNHNV and CDR2 YYDKDF (reference sequence). CDR3 sequence reads: CATSRGSGDTQYF. The DNA of the CDR3 is TGTGCCACCAGCAGAGGGTCGGGGGATACGCAGTATTTT.

The V gene is TRBV7-2, the J gene TRBJ2-5; maybe TRBD1 (6 bases). Trimming stripped 2 bases from V and 2 bases from J, with 15 bases between. CDR1 is SGHTA, CDR2 FQGNSA, per germline. This CDR3 has 16 amino acids. CDR3 DNA: TGTGCCAGCAGCTTATCGTTCCTAGGGGGACAAGAGACCCAGTACTTC. It yields the protein CASSLSFLGGQETQYF.

This clone has only one observation. The chain recombines TRBV5-1 with TRBJ2-2, with TRBD2 matching over 10 bases. After removal of 0 bases from V and 6 bases from J, the junction contained 8 bases not matched to a gene. CDR1 and CDR2 (germline): SGHRS, YFSETQ. The CDR3 loop spans 17 amino acids. CDR3: CASSLAGAAGGPGELFF. As DNA, the CDR3 is TGCGCCAGCAGCTTGGCCGGTGCAGCGGGGGGGCCCGGGGAGCTGTTTTTT.

This sequence joins TRBV19 and TRBJ1-2, with TRBD1 matching 9 bases. The germline V gene has CDR1 LNHDA and CDR2 SQIVND (reference sequence). The CDR3 spans 16 residues. J was trimmed by 1 base and V by 5 bases; bases with no gene match: 8. The CDR3 sequence: CASSSGTGTYNYGYTF. CDR3 DNA sequence: TGTGCCAGTAGTTCCGGGACAGGGACTTATAACTATGGCTACACCTTC.

The chain has TRBV7-2 and TRBJ2-3, with 7 bases that match TRBD2. Germline assignment: CDR1 SGHTA and CDR2 FQGNSA. There are 16 residues in the CDR3. V shed 2 bases, J shed 3 bases, and the junction held 8 bases outside the gene matches. The CDR3 DNA reads as TGTGCCAGCAGCTTAAGTCCGGGCGGGGGAACAGATACGCAGTATTTT. Translation: CASSLSPGGGTDTQYF.

The chain employs TRBV13 and TRBJ1-1; TRBD1 aligns across 7 bases. The CDR3 has 16 residues. Germline CDR1 reads PRHDT; CDR2 reads FYEKMQ (reference sequence). V shed 1 base, J shed 1 base, and the junction held 6 bases outside the gene matches. CDR3 sequence: CASSLVGGRWNTEAFF. Here the CDR3 DNA reads TGTGCCAGCAGCTTAGTAGGGGGCCGATGGAACACTGAAGCTTTCTTT. Full variable domain (outside the CDR3, taken from reference TRBV13 and TRBJ1-1): AAGVIQSPRHLIKEKRETATLKCYPIPRHDTVYWYQQGPGQDPQFLISFYEKMQSDKGSIPDRFSAQQFSDYHSELNMSSLELGDSALYFCASSLVGGRWNTEAFFGQGTRLTVV.

The rearrangement joins TRBV30 to TRBJ2-7, with 12 bases aligning to TRBD1. Germline V CDR1 and CDR2: GTSNPN, SVGIG (reference sequence). Trimming removed 7 bases from V and 2 bases from J; junction bases left unmatched: 15. The CDR3 runs 17 residues. The CDR3 reads CAFLRDRGRGATYEQYF. CDR3 nucleotides: TGTGCCTTCCTCCGGGACAGGGGGCGGGGTGCGACCTACGAGCAGTACTTC.

The chain is built from TRBV7-9 and TRBJ1-4, with 7 bases that match TRBD1. V shed 0 bases, J shed 7 bases, and the junction held 5 bases outside the gene matches. The CDR3 extends over 15 amino acids. The germline CDR1 and CDR2 sequences are SEHNR and FQNEAQ (reference sequence). CDR3 residues: CASSLATGFTEKLFF. The CDR3 nucleotides read TGTGCCAGCAGCTTAGCGACAGGGTTTACTGAAAAACTGTTTTTT.

The chain is built from TRBV7-8 and TRBJ1-6; D perhaps matches TRBD1 (6 bases). This CDR3 is 16 amino acids long. V was shortened by 5 bases and J by 7 bases, with 18 bases between the two germline ends. CDR1 is SGHVS, CDR2 FQNEAQ, per germline. The CDR3 loop reads CASSPRNGQTNSPLHF. The DNA of the CDR3 is TGTGCCAGCAGCCCCCGAAACGGACAGACCAATTCACCCCTCCACTTT.

The chain joins TRBV5-1 to TRBJ1-2; tentatively, D is TRBD1 (5 bases). This CDR3 has 14 amino acids. V was trimmed by 5 bases and J by 10 bases, leaving 21 bases between them. In germline, CDR1 is SGHRS, CDR2 YFSETQ. Here the CDR3 reads CASSLLGDSVNYTF. In DNA form, the CDR3 reads TGCGCCAGCAGTTTGCTTGGGGACTCGGTGAACTACACCTTC.